Below, 11 T cell receptor beta chains from the same sample are listed, as sequenced in a study of blood T cell repertoires in COVID-19. The table came from immunoSEQ multiplex PCR; TCRdb's copy has only in-frame clones and leaves some out. The profile covers about 280,000 clones, with roughly 90% appearing a single time and about 2.2% taken by the ten largest. Sequenced material: peripheral blood. All receptors derive from a woman in her forties or fifties who had recovered from COVID-19.

Written as DNA, the CDR3 is TGTGCCAGCAGCCCCCGCGGGACTCCCAATGAAAAACTGTTTTTT. It codes for CASSPRGTPNEKLFF. The chain has TRBV9 and TRBJ1-4, with a possible D match to TRBD1 (5 bases). V was cut by 4 bases and J by 5 bases, with 15 bases left in between. The CDR3 sequence is 15 residues long. Germline values: CDR1 SGDLS, CDR2 YYNGEE. Variable domain in full (rest from reference TRBV9 and TRBJ1-4): DSGVTQTPKHLITATGQRVTLRCSPRSGDLSVYWYQQSLDQGLQFLIQYYNGEERAKGNILERFSAQQFPDLHSELNLSSLELGDSALYFCASSPRGTPNEKLFFGSGTQLSVL.

This sequence joins TRBV28 and TRBJ1-1; no reliable D call. Germline CDR1 is MDHEN and CDR2 is SYDVKM. Trimming shortened V by 5 bases and J by 1 base, and 8 bases separated the two germline ends. This CDR3 contains 13 residues. DNA of the CDR3: TGTGCCAGCAGTCCTTACAGGAACACTGAAGCTTTCTTT. It codes for CASSPYRNTEAFF. The full variable domain, rest sourced from reference TRBV28 and TRBJ1-1, is DVKVTQSSRYLVKRTGEKVFLECVQDMDHENMFWYRQDPGLGLRLIYFSYDVKMKEKGDIPEGYSVSREKKERFSLILESASTNQTSMYLCASSPYRNTEAFFGQGTRLTVV.

The chain joins TRBV10-2 to TRBJ2-1, with 7 nucleotides matching TRBD2. The CDR3 spans 15 residues. Trimming removed 8 bases from V and 3 bases from J; junction bases left unmatched: 10. CDR1 and CDR2 (germline): WSHSY, SAAADI. The DNA for the CDR3 is TGCGCCAGCTTCTCCAGCGGGGCCAGCTACAATGAGCAGTTCTTC. Residues: CASFSSGASYNEQFF.

The chain links TRBV19 to TRBJ2-7; 8 bases agree with TRBD1. Losses at the gene ends were 3 bases for V and 5 bases for J; bases not matched to a gene: 6. Germline CDR1 and CDR2: LNHDA and SQIVND (reference sequence). The CDR3 is made up of 14 amino acids. CDR3 sequence reads: CASSMDREHHEQYF. CDR3 in DNA: TGTGCCAGTAGTATGGACAGGGAGCACCACGAGCAGTACTTC. Looking up the rest from reference TRBV19 and TRBJ2-7 gives the full variable domain: DGGITQSPKYLFRKEGQNVTLSCEQNLNHDAMYWYRQDPGQGLRLIYYSQIVNDFQKGDIAEGYSVSREKKESFPLTVTSAQKNPTAFYLCASSMDREHHEQYFGPGTRLTVT.

V is TRBV7-9 and J is TRBJ2-5; 10 bases align to TRBD2. The germline V gene has CDR1 SEHNR and CDR2 FQNEAQ (reference sequence). The CDR3 extends over 15 amino acids. V shed 3 bases and J 4 bases; nucleotides not matched to a gene: 5. The CDR3 here is CASSFKREGPETQYF. CDR3 bases: TGTGCCAGCAGCTTCAAGCGGGAGGGCCCAGAGACCCAGTACTTC.

CDR3 in DNA: TGTGCCAGCAGTTTAGTACCTGGGACTCTTAATTCACCCCTCCACTTT. Translated, it gives CASSLVPGTLNSPLHF. The chain is built from TRBV27 and TRBJ1-6, with D possibly TRBD1 on 5 matching bases. The germline CDR1 and CDR2 sequences are MNHEY and SMNVEV (reference sequence). Trimming pared 2 bases from V and 6 bases from J, leaving 14 bases between. This CDR3 is built from 16 residues.

Only one count was recorded for this clone. The V gene is TRBV18, the J gene TRBJ2-7, with D possibly being TRBD1 (6 bases). Looked up from germline, CDR1 is KGHSH and CDR2 is LQKENI. The CDR3 extends over 14 amino acids. The V gene lost 3 bases and the J gene lost 6 bases, with 15 bases spanning the gap. The CDR3 sequence is CASSPTGTRPEQYF. Written as DNA, the CDR3 is TGTGCCAGCTCACCTACCGGGACAAGGCCCGAGCAGTACTTC.

The gene calls are TRBV6-7 and TRBJ1-3; 7 bases agree with TRBD1. Being an ORF, TRBV6-7 has a function that is uncertain. The CDR3 runs 18 residues. Germline trimming cut 7 bases from V and 2 bases from J; bases unmatched to any gene: 17. This chain's CDR3 is CASNPTPGQPSAGNTIYF. The CDR3 DNA reads as TGTGCCAGCAACCCCACGCCGGGACAGCCGTCCGCTGGAAACACCATATATTTT.

This clone was recorded once. The chain combines TRBV6-6 with TRBJ1-1, with D possibly matching TRBD1 (6 bases). Trimming removed 7 bases at V and 8 bases at J, with 11 bases between. The length of the CDR3 is 11 residues. Germline CDR1 MNHNY, CDR2 SVGAGI (reference sequence). For the CDR3, the DNA is TGTGCCAGCACCCTAGGACAGGAAGCTTTCTTT. Translation gives CASTLGQEAFF.

V usage is TRBV28 and J usage is TRBJ1-4; D is perhaps TRBD1 (6 bases). Trimming stripped 4 bases from V and 3 bases from J, with 12 bases between. Germline CDR1 reads MDHEN; CDR2 reads SYDVKM. The CDR3 spans 15 residues. In nucleotides, the CDR3 is TGTGCCAGCAGTTCCGTCAGGGGAGCTAATGAAAAACTGTTTTTT. It is translated as CASSSVRGANEKLFF. Together with reference TRBV28 and TRBJ1-4, the CDR3 gives the full variable domain: DVKVTQSSRYLVKRTGEKVFLECVQDMDHENMFWYRQDPGLGLRLIYFSYDVKMKEKGDIPEGYSVSREKKERFSLILESASTNQTSMYLCASSSVRGANEKLFFGSGTQLSVL.

The chain has TRBV6-5 and TRBJ1-1, with D possibly TRBD1 on 6 matching bases. The CDR3 has 15 residues. Deletions cut 7 bases from V and 4 bases from J, with 19 bases between. The V gene's germline CDR1 is MNHEY and CDR2 SVGAGI. This chain's CDR3 is CASKANRAGGTEAFF. DNA of the CDR3: TGTGCCAGCAAGGCGAACAGGGCGGGTGGCACTGAAGCTTTCTTT.